This TCR beta chain came from a study of T-cell reconstitution after alpha-beta-depleted transplantation in children. Findings of the study overall: The origin of alpha-beta T cells about two months after transplant was reportedly several hundred expanded graft clones. T-cell counts and diversity at one year following transplant were attributed mainly to newly produced T cells. Surviving recipient T cells and thymic progenitors produced the high day-60 TCRbeta diversity seen in some patients.

During its preparation, the TCRbeta library received unique molecular identifiers. Each CDR3 protein gets one entry after TCRdb re-called the PCR reads with MiXCR. The sample contains 200,000 to 250,000 distinct CDR3 sequences, roughly 25% of which appear only once. This clonotype was recorded many times. Its antigen is still unknown. This receptor was obtained from a girl aged 2 to 9 with Fanconi anemia, due to receive a stem cell transplant. The sample here was PBMCs, taken before TCRalphabeta/CD19-depleted stem cell transplant.

CDR3 sequence reads: CASSYELNWRGLAKSSYNEQFF. The CDR3 DNA reads TGTGCCAGCAGCTACGAGCTTAACTGGAGAGGTTTGGCTAAGAGCTCCTACAATGAGCAGTTCTTC. The gene calls are TRBV7-6 and TRBJ2-1; D unclear. Germline CDR1 is SGHVS and CDR2 is FNYEAQ. Trimming took off 4 bases at V and 0 bases at J, with 31 bases between the two ends. The CDR3 sequence is 22 residues long.